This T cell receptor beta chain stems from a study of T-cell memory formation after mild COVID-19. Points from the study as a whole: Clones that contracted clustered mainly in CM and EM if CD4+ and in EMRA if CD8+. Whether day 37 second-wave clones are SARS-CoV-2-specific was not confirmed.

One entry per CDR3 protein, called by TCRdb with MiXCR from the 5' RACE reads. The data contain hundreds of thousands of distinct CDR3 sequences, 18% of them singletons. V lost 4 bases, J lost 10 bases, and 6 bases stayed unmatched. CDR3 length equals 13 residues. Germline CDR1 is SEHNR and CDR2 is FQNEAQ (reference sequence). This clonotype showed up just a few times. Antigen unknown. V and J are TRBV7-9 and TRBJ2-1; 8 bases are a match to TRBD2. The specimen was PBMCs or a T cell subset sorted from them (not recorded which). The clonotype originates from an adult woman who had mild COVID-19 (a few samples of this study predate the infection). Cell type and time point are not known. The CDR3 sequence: CASSSARGGEQFF. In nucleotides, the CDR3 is TGTGCCAGCAGCTCCGCCCGGGGGGGAGAGCAGTTCTTC.